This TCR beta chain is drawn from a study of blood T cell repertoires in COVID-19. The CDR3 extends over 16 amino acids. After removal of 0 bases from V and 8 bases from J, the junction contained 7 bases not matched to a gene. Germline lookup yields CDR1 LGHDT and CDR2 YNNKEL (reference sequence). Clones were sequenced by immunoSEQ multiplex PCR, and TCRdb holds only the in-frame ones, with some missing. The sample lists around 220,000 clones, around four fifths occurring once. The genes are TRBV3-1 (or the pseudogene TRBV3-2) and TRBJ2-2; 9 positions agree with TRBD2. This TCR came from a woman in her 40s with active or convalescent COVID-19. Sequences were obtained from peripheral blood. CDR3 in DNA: TGTGCCAGCAGCCAAGAGTTATGGCTAGCGGGGGGGGAGCTGTTTTTT. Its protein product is CASSQELWLAGGELFF.